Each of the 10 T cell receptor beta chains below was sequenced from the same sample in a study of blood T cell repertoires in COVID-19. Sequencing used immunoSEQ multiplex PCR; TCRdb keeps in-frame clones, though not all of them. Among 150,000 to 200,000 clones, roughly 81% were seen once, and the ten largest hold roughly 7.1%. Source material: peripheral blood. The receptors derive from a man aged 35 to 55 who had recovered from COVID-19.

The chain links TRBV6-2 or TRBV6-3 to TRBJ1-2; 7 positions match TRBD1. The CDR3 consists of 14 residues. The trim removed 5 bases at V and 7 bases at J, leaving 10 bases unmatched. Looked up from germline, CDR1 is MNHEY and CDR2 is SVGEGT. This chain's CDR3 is CASSGPTGLGGYTF. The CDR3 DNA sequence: TGTGCCAGCAGTGGACCGACAGGGCTGGGTGGCTACACCTTC.

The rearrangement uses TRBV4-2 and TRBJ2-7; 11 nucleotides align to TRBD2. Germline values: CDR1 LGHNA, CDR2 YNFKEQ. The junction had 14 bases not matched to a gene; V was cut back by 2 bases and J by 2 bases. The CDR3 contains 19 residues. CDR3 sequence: CASSQREGLAGGVTYEQYF. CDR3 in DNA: TGTGCCAGCAGCCAACGGGAGGGCCTAGCGGGAGGAGTAACCTACGAGCAGTACTTC.

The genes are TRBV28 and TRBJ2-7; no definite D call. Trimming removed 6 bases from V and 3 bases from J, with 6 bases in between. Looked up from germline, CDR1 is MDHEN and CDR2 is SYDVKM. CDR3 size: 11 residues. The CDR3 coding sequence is TGTGCCAGCAGCCCAGGCTACGAGCAGTACTTC. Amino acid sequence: CASSPGYEQYF.

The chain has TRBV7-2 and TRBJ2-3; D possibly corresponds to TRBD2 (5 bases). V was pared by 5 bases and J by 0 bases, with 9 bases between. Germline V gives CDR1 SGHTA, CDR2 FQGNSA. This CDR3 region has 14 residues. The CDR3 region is CASSTRTSTDTQYF. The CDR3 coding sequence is TGTGCCAGCAGCACCCGGACTAGCACAGATACGCAGTATTTT.

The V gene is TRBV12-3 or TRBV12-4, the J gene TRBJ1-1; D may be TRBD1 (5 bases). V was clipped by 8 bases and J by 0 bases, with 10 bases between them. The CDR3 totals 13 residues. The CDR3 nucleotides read TGTGCCAGCTCCACGACAGTGAACACTGAAGCTTTCTTT. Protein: CASSTTVNTEAFF.

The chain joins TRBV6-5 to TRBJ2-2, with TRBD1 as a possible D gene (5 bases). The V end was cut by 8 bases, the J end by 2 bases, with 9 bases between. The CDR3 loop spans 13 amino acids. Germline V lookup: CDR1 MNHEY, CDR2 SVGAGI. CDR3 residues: CASGAVNTGELFF. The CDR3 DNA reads TGTGCCAGCGGGGCGGTTAACACCGGGGAGCTGTTTTTT.

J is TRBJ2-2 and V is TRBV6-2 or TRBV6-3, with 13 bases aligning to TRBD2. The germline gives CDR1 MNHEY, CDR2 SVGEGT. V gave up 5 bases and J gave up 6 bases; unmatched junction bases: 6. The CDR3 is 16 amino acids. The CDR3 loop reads CASSTTGLAGAGELFF. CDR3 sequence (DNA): TGTGCCAGCAGTACGACAGGACTAGCGGGAGCCGGGGAGCTGTTTTTT.

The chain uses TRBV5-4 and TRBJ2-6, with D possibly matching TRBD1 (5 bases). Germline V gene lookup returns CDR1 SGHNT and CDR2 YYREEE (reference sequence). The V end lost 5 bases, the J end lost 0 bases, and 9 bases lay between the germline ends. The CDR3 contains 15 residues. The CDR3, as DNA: TGTGCCAGCAGTTCGACAGACTCTGGGGCCAACGTCCTGACTTTC. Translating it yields CASSSTDSGANVLTF.

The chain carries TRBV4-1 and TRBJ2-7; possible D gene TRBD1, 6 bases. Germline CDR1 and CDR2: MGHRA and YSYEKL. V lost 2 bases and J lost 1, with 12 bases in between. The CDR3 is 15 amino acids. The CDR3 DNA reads TGCGCCAGCAGCCAATCAGGGGAAGGGTCCTACGAGCAGTACTTC. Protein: CASSQSGEGSYEQYF.

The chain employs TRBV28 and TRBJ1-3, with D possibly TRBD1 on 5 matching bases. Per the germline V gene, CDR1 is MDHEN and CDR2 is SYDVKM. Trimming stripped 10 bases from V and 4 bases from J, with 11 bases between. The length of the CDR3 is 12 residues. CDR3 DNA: TGTGCCACCCTGAGACAGGGAAACACCATATATTTT. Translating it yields CATLRQGNTIYF.